The 13 T cell receptor beta chains presented below share a single source sample, sequenced in a study of naive and memory T cell subsets. The beta constant-region primer was an equimolar mix of two oligonucleotides covering TRBC1 and TRBC2. The ligated cDNA underwent four PCR rounds using SP2 and nested alpha and beta constant-region primers. MiXCR was run by TCRdb on the UMI-ligation and nested PCR reads, yielding one entry per CDR3 protein. The sample holds about 82,000 distinct CDR3 sequences, 9% seen once. The source material was naive CD8+ T cells from blood. These receptors originate from a human donor in good health.

There are many counts of this clonotype. DNA for the CDR3: TGTGCCAGCAGCCCCGGGACTTTCCCTAGCACAGATACGCAGTATTTT. It translates to CASSPGTFPSTDTQYF. The J gene is TRBJ2-3, the V gene TRBV11-2, with a weak D call TRBD2 (6 bases). This CDR3 contains 16 residues. In germline, CDR1 is SGHAT, CDR2 FQNNGV. V lost 5 bases, J lost 0 bases, and 15 bases lay in between.

The chain couples TRBV15 to TRBJ1-5; possible D gene TRBD1, 6 bases. From germline, CDR1 is LNHNV and CDR2 YYDKDF (reference sequence). The length of the CDR3 is 15 residues. The V end lost 0 bases, the J end lost 6 bases, and 12 bases lay between the germline ends. The CDR3 bases are TGTGCCACCAGCAGAGATCAGGGGCTAGGTCAGCCCCAGCATTTT. It specifies CATSRDQGLGQPQHF.

CDR3 in DNA: TGCAGTGCCCCCGTACTAGCGGGAGAGATATACGAGCAGTACTTC. Its protein is CSAPVLAGEIYEQYF. The J gene is TRBJ2-7, the V gene TRBV20-1, with 11 bases identical to TRBD2. Germline V gene sequence: CDR1 DFQATT, CDR2 SNEGSKA (reference sequence). V shed 6 bases and J 4 bases; nucleotides not matched to a gene: 11. The CDR3 has 15 amino acids.

There are many counts of this clonotype. The V gene is TRBV4-1, the J gene TRBJ2-7, with 7 bases matching TRBD1. The V gene's germline CDR1 is MGHRA and CDR2 YSYEKL. CDR3 length: 16 residues. V lost 2 bases, J lost 5 bases, and 12 bases stayed unmatched. CDR3 coding DNA: TGCGCCAGCAGCCAAATGTTGATAAGGGGGCTCCACGAGCAGTACTTC. The encoded protein is CASSQMLIRGLHEQYF.

This clonotype was seen ten or more times. The V and J genes are TRBV7-2 and TRBJ2-3; no clear D gene. Per germline, CDR1 SGHTA and CDR2 FQGNSA. Trimming removed 8 bases from V and 3 bases from J, with 24 bases in between. The CDR3 runs 17 residues. This CDR3 reads CASPPSSTWEATDTQYF. In nucleotides, the CDR3 is TGTGCCAGCCCTCCGTCCTCAACCTGGGAAGCAACAGATACGCAGTATTTT.

This clonotype was found a few times. This chain uses TRBV12-3 or TRBV12-4 with TRBJ2-3; perhaps D is TRBD1 or TRBD2 (5 bases each). The CDR3 spans 14 residues. The V end was cut by 3 bases, the J end by 2 bases, with 9 bases between. Here the CDR3 DNA reads TGTGCCAGCAGTTTGGGGACGGTCACAGATACGCAGTATTTT. Protein: CASSLGTVTDTQYF.

This clonotype has ten or more counts. This rearrangement joins TRBV15 to TRBJ1-1, with a tentative D call TRBD1 (5 bases). The germline gives CDR1 LNHNV, CDR2 YYDKDF (reference sequence). V was cut by 0 bases and J by 0 bases, with 8 bases left in between. The CDR3 is 15 residues long. CDR3 sequence: CATSREIGVNTEAFF. CDR3 nucleotide sequence: TGTGCCACCAGCAGAGAAATAGGGGTGAACACTGAAGCTTTCTTT. The full variable domain, in which reference TRBV15 and TRBJ1-1 provide the parts outside the CDR3, is DAMVIQNPRYQVTQFGKPVTLSCSQTLNHNVMYWYQQKSSQAPKLLFHYYDKDFNNEADTPDNFQSRRPNTSFCFLDIRSPGLGDTAMYLCATSREIGVNTEAFFGQGTRLTVV.

Remarks on this clonotype: A much larger clone is a single base away; this may be a read error. CDR3 sequence (DNA): TGCAGTGCTACCACCCGGCTTACCACCTACAATGAGCAGATCTTC. The encoded protein is CSATTRLTTYNEQIF. The chain is built from TRBV20-1 and TRBJ2-1, with D unresolved. Germline CDR1 is DFQATT and CDR2 is SNEGSKA (reference sequence). The CDR3 loop spans 15 amino acids.

In its sample, this clonotype was seen many times. The chain couples TRBV4-1 to TRBJ2-2, with 7 bases identical to TRBD1. Unmatched junction bases numbered 4, after V lost 6 bases and J lost 6 bases. Per germline, CDR1 MGHRA and CDR2 YSYEKL. This CDR3 is built from 13 residues. The CDR3 is CASSPTGAGELFF. The CDR3 DNA reads TGCGCCAGCAGTCCCACAGGGGCCGGGGAGCTGTTTTTT.

This chain joins TRBV6-2 or TRBV6-3 and TRBJ2-1; D is uncertain. Trimming cost V 5 bases and J 12 bases, with 11 bases left between them. Germline lookup yields CDR1 MNHEY and CDR2 SVGEGT. The length of the CDR3 is 11 residues. The CDR3 here is CASSHPDLQFF. CDR3 DNA: TGTGCCAGCAGTCACCCAGACCTGCAGTTCTTC.

The gene calls are TRBV20-1 and TRBJ2-3, with 14 bases identical to TRBD2. The CDR3 has 15 amino acids. CDR1 is DFQATT, CDR2 SNEGSKA, per germline (reference sequence). V lost 5 bases to trimming and J lost 6 bases; unmatched junction nucleotides: 7. The CDR3 sequence is CSASRLAGGSDTQYF. In DNA form, the CDR3 reads TGCAGTGCTTCAAGACTAGCGGGAGGGTCGGATACGCAGTATTTT.

The gene calls are TRBV5-4 and TRBJ1-4, with 7 bases lining up with TRBD1. Unmatched junction bases numbered 6, after V lost 4 bases and J lost 3 bases. The germline V gene encodes CDR1 SGHNT and CDR2 YYREEE (reference sequence). The CDR3 has 15 residues. CDR3 region: CASSLRQGPNEKLFF. CDR3 bases: TGTGCCAGCAGCCTAAGACAGGGCCCTAATGAAAAACTGTTTTTT.

Ten or more counts support this clonotype. The rearrangement links TRBV4-3 to TRBJ1-3; TRBD1 might be the D (5 bases). The CDR3 totals 15 residues. The germline V gene encodes CDR1 LGHNA and CDR2 YSLEER. The germline V and J ends were trimmed by 0 bases and 4 bases, with 10 bases remaining between them. The CDR3 region is CASSQDGGLGNTIYF. The CDR3 bases are TGCGCCAGCAGCCAAGATGGGGGTCTCGGAAACACCATATATTTT.